This T cell receptor (beta chain) was sequenced in a study of blood T cells in healthy people across ages (dated by TCRdb to about 2015). For context, the study as a whole: In model experiments, template switching captured roughly one uniquely barcoded TCR beta cDNA molecule for every two T cells. The study measured age-related changes in TCR beta repertoire diversity using deep sequencing normalized with unique cDNA molecular identifiers. The donors were divided into four age groups: young (average about 15 years), middle-aged (about 40), aged (about 60) and long-lived (roughly 88). To avoid experimental bias, donors of different ages were randomly spread across the sequencing lanes. Two additional independent replicas of 1 million unique cDNA reads from the same blood draw were analyzed for two donors (one aged 18 to 29 and one aged 80 or older). Beyond this particular receptor, the publication reports: There was a strong correlation between observed TCR beta diversity and the percentage of naive T cells measured by flow cytometry. Since profiling was done on bulk unsorted PBMCs, naive and antigen-experienced compartments could not be conclusively compared. As age increased, observed TCR beta diversity per million T cells dropped in a roughly linear way, and a significant reduction was already evident by age about 36. Compared with the aged group, the long-lived group had more naive CD4+ T cells, fewer expanded clones and increased TCR diversity, a pattern suggesting age selection. Because donor CMV infection status was unknown, age-related changes in expanded clonotypes were potentially confounded. Estimates of total diversity from one million sequenced T cells were regarded as lower bounds and underestimates.

Systemically healthy Caucasian individuals from Russia, 35 to 50 in total and aged roughly 6 to 100 years, were included as donors. Each donor gave roughly 9 milliliters of peripheral blood, drawn into EDTA-treated Vacutainer tubes. Ficoll-Paque density-gradient centrifugation was used to isolate PBMCs, with at least 6.5 million per sample. Trizol reagent was used to extract total RNA from PBMCs, with at least 5.5 micrograms per sample. The percentages of naive CD45RAhigh/CD27high T cells were determined by flow cytometry on a PBMC aliquot from every donor. A single count supports this clonotype. The target of this receptor is not known. Base qualities are not recorded, but no much larger clone differs from it by a single base. Receptor libraries were prepared by 5' RACE. This sample was sequenced with an Illumina HiSeq 2500. A second roughly 6 to 12 cycle PCR used a sample-barcoded 5' primer and a J-beta primer mix. A unique molecular identifier was introduced onto each TCR beta cDNA molecule by a template-switch 5' adaptor carrying 12 random nucleotides. At least 2.5 million CDR3-containing paired-end reads were obtained from each sample. The Mint cDNA synthesis kit, primed by a TRBC-specific oligonucleotide, was used to synthesize first-strand cDNA from all RNA. After uracil-DNA glycosylase treatment, a first 18-cycle PCR used universal primers M1SS and BC2_uni_R on all cDNA. On the study's bioinformatics: Normalization of each sample was performed by random selection of 1 million high-quality reads, each carrying a distinct molecular identifier. Instead of being binned into consensus sequences, reads with shared molecular identifiers were discarded. CDR3 identification, clonotype clustering and error correction used MiTCR with a Q25 quality threshold and the strictest error-elimination algorithm. A nonparametric unseen species model with Euler transformation was used to estimate lower-bound total TCR beta diversity. TCRdb itself trimmed the public reads at Q25 with fastp, ran MiXCR and retained productive beta chains. Duplicate CDR3 protein sequences are folded into a single record with the most common DNA and genes. The V and J calls and clone size come from TCRdb's table, not from the authors' own analysis. Present in this sample are about 800,000 distinct CDR3 sequences, 58% of which were seen just once. Around 22% of the sample lies in the top ten.

The sequenced sample consisted of blood. The receptor's source is a man aged 25 to 45 in good health.

The CDR3 region has the sequence CASSGTGGANTGELFF. The bases are TGTGCCAGCAGTGGGACAGGGGGGGCGAACACCGGGGAGCTGTTTTTT. The chain was built from TRBV28 and TRBJ2-2, with 11 bases matching TRBD1. As encoded in the germline V gene, CDR1 is MDHEN while CDR2 is SYDVKM. Trimming takes 5 bases off V and 0 bases off J; junction bases not matched to a gene: 2. Counted from cysteine to phenylalanine, this CDR3 has 16 amino acids. Of the read, only the CDR3 DNA is kept; its 48 bases are in frame from base 1.